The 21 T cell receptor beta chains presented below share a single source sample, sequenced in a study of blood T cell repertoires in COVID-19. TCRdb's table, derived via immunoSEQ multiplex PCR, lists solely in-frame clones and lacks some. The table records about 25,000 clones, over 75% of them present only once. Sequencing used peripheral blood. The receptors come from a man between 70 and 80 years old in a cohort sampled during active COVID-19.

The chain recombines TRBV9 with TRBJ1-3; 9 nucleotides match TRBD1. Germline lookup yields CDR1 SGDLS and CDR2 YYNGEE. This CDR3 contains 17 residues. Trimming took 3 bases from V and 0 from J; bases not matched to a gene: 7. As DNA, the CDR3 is TGTGCCAGCAGCGCGGGGACAGGGCCAAACTCTGGAAACACCATATATTTT. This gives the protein CASSAGTGPNSGNTIYF.

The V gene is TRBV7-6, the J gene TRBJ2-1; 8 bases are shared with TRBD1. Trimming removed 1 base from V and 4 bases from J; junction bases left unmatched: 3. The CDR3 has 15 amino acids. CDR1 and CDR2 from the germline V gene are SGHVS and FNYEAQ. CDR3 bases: TGTGCCAGCAGCTTAGGGCAGGGGGCTTACAATGAGCAGTTCTTC. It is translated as CASSLGQGAYNEQFF.

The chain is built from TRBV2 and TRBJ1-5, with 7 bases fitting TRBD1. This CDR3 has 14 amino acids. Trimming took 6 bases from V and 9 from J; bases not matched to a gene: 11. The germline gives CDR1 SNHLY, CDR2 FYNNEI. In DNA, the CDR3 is TGTGCCAGCAGGGAGACAGGGACCCCCATGCCCCAGCATTTT. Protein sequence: CASRETGTPMPQHF.

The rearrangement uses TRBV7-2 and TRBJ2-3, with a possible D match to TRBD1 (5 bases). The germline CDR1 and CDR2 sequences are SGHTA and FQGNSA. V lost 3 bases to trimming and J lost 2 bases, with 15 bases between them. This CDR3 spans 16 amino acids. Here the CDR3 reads CASSFYPGLATDTQYF. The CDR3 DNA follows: TGTGCCAGCAGCTTCTACCCAGGGTTGGCCACAGATACGCAGTATTTT.

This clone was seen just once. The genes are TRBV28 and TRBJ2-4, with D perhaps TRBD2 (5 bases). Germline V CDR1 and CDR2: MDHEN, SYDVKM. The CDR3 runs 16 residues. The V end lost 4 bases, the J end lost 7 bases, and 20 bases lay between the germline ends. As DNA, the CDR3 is TGTGCCAGCAGTTACCCTGAGGGAATAGCGCGGAACATTCAGTACTTC. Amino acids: CASSYPEGIARNIQYF.

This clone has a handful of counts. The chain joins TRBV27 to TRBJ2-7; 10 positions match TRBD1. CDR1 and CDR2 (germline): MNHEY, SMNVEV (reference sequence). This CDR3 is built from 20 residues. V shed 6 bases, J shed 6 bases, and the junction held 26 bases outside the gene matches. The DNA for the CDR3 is TGTGCCAGCAGCTTAAGGGGTCGACAGGGGGCCCGGTGGGGGCCTGGCGAGCAGTACTTC. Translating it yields CASSLRGRQGARWGPGEQYF.

As DNA, the CDR3 is TGTGCCAGCAGATTAGGGACTAGCGGGAGTTACGAGCAGTACTTC. Protein sequence: CASRLGTSGSYEQYF. The rearrangement links TRBV27 to TRBJ2-7; 14 bases map to TRBD2. Trimming took 6 bases from V and 4 from J; bases not matched to a gene: 5. There are 15 residues in the CDR3. Germline V CDR1 and CDR2: MNHEY, SMNVEV (reference sequence).

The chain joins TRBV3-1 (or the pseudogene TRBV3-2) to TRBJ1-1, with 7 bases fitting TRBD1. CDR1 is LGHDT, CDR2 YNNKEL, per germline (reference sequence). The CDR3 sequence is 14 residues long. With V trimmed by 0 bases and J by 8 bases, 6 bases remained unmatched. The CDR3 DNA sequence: TGTGCCAGCAGCCAAGACCGGGACAGCACAGAAGCTTTCTTT. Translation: CASSQDRDSTEAFF.

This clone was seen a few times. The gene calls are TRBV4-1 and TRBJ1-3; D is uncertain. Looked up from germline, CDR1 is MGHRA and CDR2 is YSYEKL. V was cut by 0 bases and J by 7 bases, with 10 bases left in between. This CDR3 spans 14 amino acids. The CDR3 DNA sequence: TGCGCCAGCAGCCAAGAGGGCAGGATGAACACCATATATTTT. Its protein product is CASSQEGRMNTIYF.

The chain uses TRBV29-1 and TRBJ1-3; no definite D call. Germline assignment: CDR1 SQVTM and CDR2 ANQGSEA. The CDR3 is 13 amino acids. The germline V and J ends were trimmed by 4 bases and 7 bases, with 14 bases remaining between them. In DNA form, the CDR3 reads TGCAGCGTTGGCCAAACCGCCGGGAACACCATATATTTT. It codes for CSVGQTAGNTIYF.

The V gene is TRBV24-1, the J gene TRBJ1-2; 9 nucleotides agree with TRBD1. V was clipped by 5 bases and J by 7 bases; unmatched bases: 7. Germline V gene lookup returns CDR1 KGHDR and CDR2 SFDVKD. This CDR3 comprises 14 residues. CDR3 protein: CATSGRDRVSGYTF. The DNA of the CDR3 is TGTGCCACCAGTGGGAGGGACAGGGTGAGTGGCTACACCTTC.

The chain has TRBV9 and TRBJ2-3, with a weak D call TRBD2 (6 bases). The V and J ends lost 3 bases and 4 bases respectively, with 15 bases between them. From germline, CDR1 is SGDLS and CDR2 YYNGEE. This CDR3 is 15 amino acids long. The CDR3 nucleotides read TGTGCCAGCAGCGCCCGACTAGGTCCGGCAGATACGCAGTATTTT. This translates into CASSARLGPADTQYF.

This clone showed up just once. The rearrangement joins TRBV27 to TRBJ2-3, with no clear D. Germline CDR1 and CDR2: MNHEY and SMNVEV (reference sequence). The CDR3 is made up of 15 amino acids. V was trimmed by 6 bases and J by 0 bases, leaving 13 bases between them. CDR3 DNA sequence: TGTGCCAGCAGCAACCGCCCGGTTAGCACAGATACGCAGTATTTT. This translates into CASSNRPVSTDTQYF.

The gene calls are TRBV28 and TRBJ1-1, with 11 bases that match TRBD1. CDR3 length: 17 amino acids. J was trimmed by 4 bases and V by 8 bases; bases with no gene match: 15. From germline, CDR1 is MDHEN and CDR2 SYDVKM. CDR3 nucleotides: TGTGCCAGCGGTGGCTATTTGGCGGGACAGGGGGGCACTGAAGCTTTCTTT. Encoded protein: CASGGYLAGQGGTEAFF.

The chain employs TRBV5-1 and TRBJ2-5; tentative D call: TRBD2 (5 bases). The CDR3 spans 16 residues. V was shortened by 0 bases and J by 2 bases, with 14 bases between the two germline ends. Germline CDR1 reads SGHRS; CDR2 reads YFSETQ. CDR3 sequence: CASSLAFADSQETQYF. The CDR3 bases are TGCGCCAGCAGCTTGGCCTTTGCGGACTCGCAAGAGACCCAGTACTTC.

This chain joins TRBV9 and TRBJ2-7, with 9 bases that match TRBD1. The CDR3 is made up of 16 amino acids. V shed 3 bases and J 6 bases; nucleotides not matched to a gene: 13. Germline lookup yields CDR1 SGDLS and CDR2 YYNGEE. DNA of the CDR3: TGTGCCAGCAGCGCCCTACAGGGGGCCACCGGCAGCGAGCAGTACTTC. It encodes CASSALQGATGSEQYF. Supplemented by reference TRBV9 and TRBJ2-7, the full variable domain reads DSGVTQTPKHLITATGQRVTLRCSPRSGDLSVYWYQQSLDQGLQFLIQYYNGEERAKGNILERFSAQQFPDLHSELNLSSLELGDSALYFCASSALQGATGSEQYFGPGTRLTVT.

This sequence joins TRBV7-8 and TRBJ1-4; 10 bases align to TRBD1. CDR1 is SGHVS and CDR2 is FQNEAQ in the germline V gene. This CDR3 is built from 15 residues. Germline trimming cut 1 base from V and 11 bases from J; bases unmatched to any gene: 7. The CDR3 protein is CASSLGTDRGQKLFF. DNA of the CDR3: TGTGCCAGCAGCTTAGGAACCGACAGGGGGCAGAAACTGTTTTTT.

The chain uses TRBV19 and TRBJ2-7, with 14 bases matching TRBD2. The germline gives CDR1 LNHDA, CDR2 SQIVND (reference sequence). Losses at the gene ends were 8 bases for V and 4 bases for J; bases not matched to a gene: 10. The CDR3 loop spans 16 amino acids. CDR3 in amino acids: CASSLGLAGGGYEQYF. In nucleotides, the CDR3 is TGTGCCAGTTCCCTCGGACTAGCGGGGGGTGGGTACGAGCAGTACTTC.

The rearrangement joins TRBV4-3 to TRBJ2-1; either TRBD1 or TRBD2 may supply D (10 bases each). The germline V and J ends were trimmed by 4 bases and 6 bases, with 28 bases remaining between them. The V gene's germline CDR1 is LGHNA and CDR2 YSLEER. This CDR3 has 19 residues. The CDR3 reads CASSRQGATSGTLGNEQFF. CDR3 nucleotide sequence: TGCGCCAGCAGCCGACAGGGGGCAACTAGCGGGACCCTCGGCAATGAGCAGTTCTTC.

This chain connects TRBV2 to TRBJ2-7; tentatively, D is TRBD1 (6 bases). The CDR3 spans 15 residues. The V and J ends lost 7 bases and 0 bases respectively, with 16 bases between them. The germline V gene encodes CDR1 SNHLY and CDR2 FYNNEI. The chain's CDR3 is CASTPPGHNSYEQYF. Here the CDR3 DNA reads TGTGCCAGCACTCCCCCGGGACACAACTCCTACGAGCAGTACTTC.

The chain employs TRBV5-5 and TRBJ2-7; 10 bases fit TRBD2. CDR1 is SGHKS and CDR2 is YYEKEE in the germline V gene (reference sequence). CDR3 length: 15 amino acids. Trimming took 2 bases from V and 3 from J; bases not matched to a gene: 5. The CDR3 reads CASSFLAGARYEQYF. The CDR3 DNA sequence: TGTGCCAGCAGCTTCCTAGCGGGAGCACGCTACGAGCAGTACTTC.